Presented here are 4 T cell receptor beta chains from one specimen sequenced in a study of CD8+CD57+ T cells in acquired aplastic anemia. Previously, flow cytometry had revealed CD8+CD57+ cell expansion in the patients chosen for sequencing. Genomic DNA, serving as template, underwent TCR beta VDJ and CDR3 profiling. TCRdb re-analysed the reads in MiXCR, keeping a single row per CDR3 protein. Among 200,000 to 300,000 distinct CDR3 sequences listed, approximately 82% were seen once. The sample comprised sorted CD4+, CD8+, or CD8+CD57+ T cells (not recorded which) from PBMCs. The receptors derive from a human donor with aplastic anemia.

This clonotype occurred once. One end of the junction varies from germline; a read error may be responsible. The V and J genes are TRBV4-1 and TRBJ2-3; D is unresolved. Germline V lookup: CDR1 MGHRA, CDR2 YSYEKL. The CDR3 loop spans 13 amino acids. The CDR3 is CASSQLTRDTQYF. CDR3 DNA sequence: TGTGCCAGCAGCCAGCTCACGCGTGATACGCAGTATTTT.

Worth noting for this clonotype: No conserved phenylalanine or tryptophan is present at the end of the CDR3, so a read error is the likely explanation. Because the CDR3's place on the DNA is in doubt, the DNA is left out and the CDR3 is given as listed by TCRdb. The chain employs TRBV7-9 and TRBJ2-1; the D call TRBD1 from the table was never checked on the DNA. The CDR3 has 13 amino acids, counting both end residues. From germline, CDR1 is SEHNR and CDR2 FQNEAQ (reference sequence). CDR3 sequence: CASSFERSQGSDE.

In DNA, the CDR3 is TGTGCCAGCAGTGACTCCGGGGGAAACAATGAGCAGTTCTTC. It yields the protein CASSDSGGNNEQFF. This chain joins TRBV6-4 and TRBJ2-1; tentative D call: TRBD2 (6 bases). V shed 0 bases and J shed 5 bases, with 8 bases lying between them. Germline-derived CDR1 and CDR2 are MRHNA and SNTAGT. This CDR3 is built from 14 residues.

J is TRBJ2-2 and V is TRBV11-3, with D tentatively TRBD1 (5 bases). This CDR3 is built from 11 residues. V was cut by 0 bases and J by 15 bases, with 8 bases left in between. Per the germline V gene, CDR1 is SGHNT and CDR2 is YENEEA. CDR3 nucleotides: TGTGCCAGCAGCTTAGATCTGACAGTGTTTTTT. Translation: CASSLDLTVFF.